Below, one T cell receptor beta chain is given with its context. Its antigen is still unknown. Base qualities are missing; no much larger clone stands one base away. This sample was sequenced with an Illumina HiSeq 2000. TCR beta chain libraries were generated through multiplex PCR amplification. The amplified TCR beta chain products were analyzed by high-throughput sequencing. In-frame beta chains were kept once TCRdb had trimmed the public reads at Q25 with fastp and called clones with MiXCR. Records with the same CDR3 protein are collapsed into one entry carrying the most frequent genes and DNA. The sample records some 200,000 distinct CDR3 sequences, approximately 30% of which are singletons. Over 4% of the sample is in the top ten clones. CDR3 length: 13 amino acids, cysteine to phenylalanine. Only the CDR3 portion is preserved as DNA: 39 bases, with reading frame beginning at the first base. Looking up the germline V gene yields CDR1 SQVTM and CDR2 ANQGSEA. At the junction V is shortened by 6 bases and J by 0 bases, with 10 bases in between.

Lymph node samples came from the axillary draining lymph nodes of breast cancer patients. This sample is drawn from a study of breast tumors, draining lymph nodes, adjacent tissues (dated by TCRdb to the mid-2010s). Broadly, across the study: TCR beta repertoires were compared across tumor, adjacent nontumor tissue and axillary lymph nodes obtained from breast cancer patients. The study was designed to assess the relationships and possible T-cell exchange between tumor, surrounding tissue and draining lymph node repertoires in human breast cancer. On the study overall, not on this receptor specifically: Tumor T-cell repertoires showed less diversity than lymph node repertoires and more diversity than nontumor tissue repertoires, and tumor T-cell repertoires showed preferential V and J gene usage. The data were considered consistent with the idea that most tumor T cells come from the lymph node and then expand in tumor tissue. Rather than being directly demonstrated, the conclusion that tumor T cells originate in lymph nodes was presented as consistent with a hypothesis. Tumor and nontumor tissue repertoires were found to be significantly more similar in luminal-like than in basal-like breast cancer.

Sequences were obtained from axillary lymph node tissue. The origin of this receptor is a female donor with breast cancer. Some clones in this sample may be carry-over from other donors' samples. The chain couples TRBV29-1 to TRBJ2-3, with no confidently assigned D gene. Read as DNA, the sequence is TGCAGCGTATCCCCGACTAGCACAGATACGCAGTATTTT. The encoded protein is CSVSPTSTDTQYF.